These 32 T cell receptor beta chains came from one sample sequenced in a study of vaccination and CD4 T cells after COVID-19. The Oncomine TCR Beta short-read assay was applied to DNA of cultured CD4+ T cells. Using its own MiXCR run on the PCR reads, TCRdb lists one record per CDR3 protein. Of approximately 8,800 distinct CDR3 sequences listed, approximately 63% are singletons. Treatment: approximately 11-day PBMC culture with coronavirus spike peptide pools or control peptides (ViraFEST assay). The antigens of these receptors remain unknown. Sample: CD4+ T cells from blood, cultured in vitro. These TCRs come from a human donor who had recovered from COVID-19.

This sequence joins TRBV20-1 and TRBJ1-2; 9 bases match TRBD1. Germline assignment: CDR1 DFQATT and CDR2 SNEGSKA (reference sequence). After removal of 5 bases from V and 8 bases from J, the junction contained 12 bases not matched to a gene. This CDR3 has 14 residues. As DNA, the CDR3 is TGCAGTGCTGGATCCCGGGACAGGGTGGGGGGCTACACCTTC. Its translation: CSAGSRDRVGGYTF.

The gene calls are TRBV28 and TRBJ1-2, with 7 positions matching TRBD1. CDR1 is MDHEN and CDR2 is SYDVKM in the germline V gene. V lost 4 bases, J lost 9 bases, and 11 bases stayed unmatched. The CDR3 covers 14 residues. The CDR3 DNA reads TGTGCCAGCAGTTGGGGCGGGACAGTAAGCCGCTACACCTTC. Protein: CASSWGGTVSRYTF.

The chain uses TRBV6-1 and TRBJ2-7, with D possibly TRBD2 on 7 matching bases. Germline CDR1 MNHNS, CDR2 SASEGT. This CDR3 is built from 14 residues. Trimming took off 6 bases at V and 9 bases at J, with 21 bases between the two ends. The chain's CDR3 is CASRGQYLWEGQYF. CDR3 nucleotides: TGTGCCAGCAGAGGACAGTACCTCTGGGAGGGGCAGTACTTC.

The V call is TRBV28, the J call TRBJ2-7; a weak D match, TRBD2 (6 bases). There are 14 residues in the CDR3. Trimming removed 8 bases at V and 2 bases at J, with 16 bases between. CDR1 is MDHEN, CDR2 SYDVKM, per germline. This CDR3 reads CASRTSLRTYEQYF. Here the CDR3 DNA reads TGTGCCAGCCGCACTAGCCTCAGAACCTACGAGCAGTACTTC.

This chain links TRBV20-1 with TRBJ1-5; possible D gene TRBD1, 5 bases. V lost 5 bases and J lost 2, with 10 bases in between. The germline CDR1 and CDR2 sequences are DFQATT and SNEGSKA (reference sequence). The CDR3 has 13 residues. The CDR3 region has the DNA TGCAGTGCTCAACAGGCGGGCAATCAGCCCCAGCATTTT. Its translation is CSAQQAGNQPQHF.

The genes are TRBV7-2 and TRBJ1-5, with TRBD1 as a possible D gene (6 bases). CDR1 is SGHTA and CDR2 is FQGNSA in the germline V gene. CDR3 size: 15 residues. With 5 bases removed from V and 9 bases from J, the gap between germline ends came to 20 bases. The CDR3 coding sequence is TGTGCCAGCAGCGGGGCGGGGGGCCGAATGTGGCCCCAGCATTTT. Amino acids: CASSGAGGRMWPQHF.

The chain employs TRBV7-2 and TRBJ1-2; D gene uncertain. Germline-derived CDR1 and CDR2 are SGHTA and FQGNSA. V lost 3 bases to trimming and J lost 7 bases, with 6 bases between them. The CDR3 is 11 amino acids. The CDR3 here is CASSFNGGYTF. The CDR3, as DNA: TGTGCCAGCAGCTTTAACGGTGGCTACACCTTC. Together with reference TRBV7-2 and TRBJ1-2, the CDR3 gives the full variable domain: GAGVSQSPSNKVTEKGKDVELRCDPISGHTALYWYRQSLGQGLEFLIYFQGNSAPDKSGLPSDRFSAERTGGSVSTLTIQRTQQEDSAVYLCASSFNGGYTFGSGTRLTVV.

The CDR3 sequence: CASSKDRKGSPLHF. The CDR3, as DNA: TGTGCCAGCAGCAAGGACAGGAAGGGTTCACCCCTCCACTTT. The rearrangement joins TRBV6-1 to TRBJ1-6; 7 bases match TRBD1. This CDR3 contains 14 residues. CDR1 is MNHNS and CDR2 is SASEGT in the germline V gene. J lost 9 bases, V lost 6 bases, and 8 bases had no gene match.

This clonotype was detected only a few times. This chain uses TRBV20-1 with TRBJ1-2, with 8 bases identical to TRBD1. CDR3 length equals 12 residues. CDR1 is DFQATT and CDR2 is SNEGSKA in the germline V gene (reference sequence). After removal of 7 bases from V and 5 bases from J, the junction contained 6 bases not matched to a gene. This CDR3 is CSGPGQAYGYTF. CDR3 sequence (DNA): TGCAGTGGCCCGGGACAGGCTTATGGCTACACCTTC.

This clonotype was recorded only once. The V call is TRBV20-1, the J call TRBJ2-7; perhaps TRBD2 as D (5 bases). CDR1 is DFQATT, CDR2 SNEGSKA, per germline (reference sequence). Trimming removed 5 bases at V and 0 bases at J, with 11 bases between. CDR3 length: 13 residues. This chain's CDR3 is CSAGLQSSYEQYF. The CDR3 DNA follows: TGCAGTGCTGGACTTCAGAGCTCCTACGAGCAGTACTTC.

V and J are TRBV19 and TRBJ2-7; 7 nucleotides match TRBD1. This CDR3 comprises 15 residues. Trimming cost V 1 base and J 1 base; bases outside gene matches: 4. Looked up from germline, CDR1 is LNHDA and CDR2 is SQIVND (reference sequence). DNA of the CDR3: TGTGCCAGTAGTATAGCGGGCAGGGGGTCCTACGAGCAGTACTTC. Its translation is CASSIAGRGSYEQYF.

This clonotype was seen only once. The chain combines TRBV7-2 with TRBJ2-1; D unclear. There are 14 residues in the CDR3. Per germline, CDR1 SGHTA and CDR2 FQGNSA. V dropped 5 bases and J dropped 2 bases, with 10 bases sitting between them. The CDR3 DNA reads as TGTGCCAGCAGCCCATCTCCGGCCTACAATGAGCAGTTCTTC. It yields the protein CASSPSPAYNEQFF. The full variable domain, rest sourced from reference TRBV7-2 and TRBJ2-1, is GAGVSQSPSNKVTEKGKDVELRCDPISGHTALYWYRQSLGQGLEFLIYFQGNSAPDKSGLPSDRFSAERTGGSVSTLTIQRTQQEDSAVYLCASSPSPAYNEQFFGPGTRLTVL.

The V call is TRBV7-6, the J call TRBJ1-5; D is unclear. The CDR3 extends over 13 amino acids. Germline loops: CDR1 SGHVS, CDR2 FNYEAQ. V lost 5 bases to trimming and J lost 4 bases, with 9 bases between them. The CDR3 DNA reads as TGTGCCAGCAGCAAAAGCCAAAATCAGCCCCAGCATTTT. This translates into CASSKSQNQPQHF.

The sample holds a few counts of this clonotype. The chain uses TRBV20-1 and TRBJ1-6; D not certain. Germline V gene sequence: CDR1 DFQATT, CDR2 SNEGSKA (reference sequence). Trimming stripped 3 bases from V and 9 bases from J, with 12 bases between. This CDR3 spans 13 amino acids. The CDR3 reads CSARSGIGSPLHF. The CDR3 DNA sequence: TGCAGTGCTAGGTCCGGGATTGGTTCACCCCTCCACTTT.

The chain recombines TRBV5-1 with TRBJ2-5; D may be TRBD2 (7 bases). Germline values: CDR1 SGHRS, CDR2 YFSETQ. V was pared by 4 bases and J by 5 bases, with 18 bases between. CDR3 size: 15 residues. The CDR3 DNA is TGCGCCAGCAGCGGGGGAGGGGGAATTGTTGAGACCCAGTACTTC. Its protein is CASSGGGGIVETQYF.

This rearrangement joins TRBV7-2 to TRBJ2-7; TRBD1 might be the D (5 bases). The V end was cut by 0 bases, the J end by 7 bases, with 13 bases between. CDR3 size: 14 residues. The germline V gene encodes CDR1 SGHTA and CDR2 FQGNSA. The CDR3 bases are TGTGCCAGCAGCTTAGCCGGCAGCTCAGGGGAGCAGTACTTC. Translated, it gives CASSLAGSSGEQYF.

This chain connects TRBV20-1 to TRBJ2-6, with D hard to call. Germline V gene lookup returns CDR1 DFQATT and CDR2 SNEGSKA (reference sequence). The CDR3 extends over 13 amino acids. The V end lost 6 bases, the J end lost 4 bases, and 10 bases lay between the germline ends. CDR3 nucleotide sequence: TGCAGTGCCCGGACGGAAGGGGCCAACGTCCTGACTTTC. Amino acid sequence: CSARTEGANVLTF.

This clonotype came up a few times. V usage is TRBV15 and J usage is TRBJ1-2, with 8 bases lining up with TRBD1. This CDR3 comprises 12 residues. Trimming removed 5 bases from V and 14 bases from J; junction bases left unmatched: 10. CDR1 and CDR2 (germline): LNHNV, YYDKDF (reference sequence). The CDR3 DNA is TGTGCCACCAGCTCCCCGGACAGGGTTCGTACCTTC. Translating it yields CATSSPDRVRTF.

The chain is built from TRBV6-1 and TRBJ1-2; 7 bases match TRBD1. Germline V gives CDR1 MNHNS, CDR2 SASEGT. V shed 5 bases and J 6 bases; nucleotides not matched to a gene: 6. The CDR3 length is 13 residues. The CDR3 spells CASSRDRTDGYTF. In nucleotides, the CDR3 is TGTGCCAGCAGTCGGGACAGAACTGATGGCTACACCTTC.

The V and J genes are TRBV7-2 and TRBJ2-5; perhaps TRBD2 as D (5 bases). V lost 5 bases to trimming and J lost 5 bases, with 18 bases between them. The length of the CDR3 is 15 residues. CDR1 is SGHTA, CDR2 FQGNSA, per germline. DNA for the CDR3: TGTGCCAGCAGCGCGCAAGGAAGGGAGTGGGAGACCCAGTACTTC. This sequence encodes CASSAQGREWETQYF. The whole variable domain, filled in from reference TRBV7-2 and TRBJ2-5, reads GAGVSQSPSNKVTEKGKDVELRCDPISGHTALYWYRQSLGQGLEFLIYFQGNSAPDKSGLPSDRFSAERTGGSVSTLTIQRTQQEDSAVYLCASSAQGREWETQYFGPGTRLLVL.

This clonotype showed up just once. The chain carries TRBV7-2 and TRBJ2-7, with TRBD1 matching over 9 bases. The germline V gene encodes CDR1 SGHTA and CDR2 FQGNSA. Trimming at V came to 5 bases and at J to 4 bases, leaving 9 bases not matched to a gene. The CDR3 runs to 15 residues. Written as DNA, the CDR3 is TGTGCCAGCAGCACACGGACAGGGGCATCGTACGAGCAGTACTTC. Translation gives CASSTRTGASYEQYF.

The rearrangement links TRBV20-1 to TRBJ2-1, with 9 bases fitting TRBD2. The J segment lost 2 bases and the V segment lost 3 bases, leaving 5 bases of the junction unmatched. The CDR3 extends over 15 amino acids. CDR1 DFQATT and CDR2 SNEGSKA come from the germline V gene (reference sequence). The CDR3 loop reads CSASVAGVTYNEQFF. Here the CDR3 DNA reads TGCAGTGCTAGCGTAGCGGGAGTCACCTACAATGAGCAGTTCTTC.

V is TRBV6-2 or TRBV6-3 and J is TRBJ2-7; D not certain. The CDR3 covers 14 residues. Germline V gene data show CDR1 as MNHEY and CDR2 as SVGEGT. V lost 1 base to trimming and J lost 2 bases, with 9 bases between them. Here the CDR3 DNA reads TGTGCCAGCAGTTACTTCGGGCTTACCTACGAGCAGTACTTC. Translating it yields CASSYFGLTYEQYF.

The genes are TRBV5-1 and TRBJ2-7, with a possible D match to TRBD2 (6 bases). Trimming took 6 bases from V and 4 from J, leaving 8 bases between them. Looked up from germline, CDR1 is SGHRS and CDR2 is YFSETQ. This CDR3 region has 11 residues. CDR3 region: CASMGGYEQYF. The CDR3 DNA sequence: TGCGCCAGCATGGGGGGTTACGAGCAGTACTTC.

This clonotype has more than one count but fewer than ten. The rearrangement links TRBV28 to TRBJ2-7, with 10 positions matching TRBD2. V shed 2 bases, J shed 7 bases, and the junction held 5 bases outside the gene matches. The CDR3 spans 14 residues. In germline, CDR1 is MDHEN, CDR2 SYDVKM. This chain's CDR3 is CASSLGLAGVEQYF. DNA for the CDR3: TGTGCCAGCAGTTTAGGGCTAGCGGGAGTGGAGCAGTACTTC.

This chain links TRBV7-2 with TRBJ2-7, with a possible D match to TRBD2 (6 bases). The V gene lost 2 bases and the J gene lost 4 bases, with 12 bases spanning the gap. This CDR3 is 14 amino acids long. Germline lookup yields CDR1 SGHTA and CDR2 FQGNSA. The CDR3: CASSLRRDGYEQYF. CDR3 sequence (DNA): TGTGCCAGCAGCTTAAGGCGGGATGGGTACGAGCAGTACTTC.

The CDR3 spells CASSWGEGLNTEAFF. CDR3 nucleotide sequence: TGTGCCAGCAGTTGGGGGGAGGGACTGAACACTGAAGCTTTCTTT. The rearrangement links TRBV6-2 or TRBV6-3 to TRBJ1-1, with D tentatively TRBD1 (5 bases). V was cut by 4 bases and J by 0 bases, with 12 bases left in between. CDR1 and CDR2 from the germline V gene are MNHEY and SVGEGT. The CDR3 runs to 15 residues.

This clonotype was seen a handful of times. The chain has TRBV20-1 and TRBJ2-7; tentatively, D is TRBD1 or TRBD2 (5 bases each). Trimming removed 6 bases at V and 4 bases at J, with 22 bases between. The CDR3 runs 15 residues. CDR1 and CDR2 from the germline V gene are DFQATT and SNEGSKA (reference sequence). The CDR3 DNA is TGCAGTGCCCGATCGGGGCGTCCCCTCTCTTACGAGCAGTACTTC. This translates into CSARSGRPLSYEQYF.

The genes are TRBV7-2 and TRBJ1-5; D is ambiguous. Germline CDR1 and CDR2: SGHTA and FQGNSA. V was shortened by 5 bases and J by 4 bases, with 6 bases between the two germline ends. This CDR3 has 12 residues. The CDR3 nucleotides are TGTGCCAGCAGCCTTCCTAATCAGCCCCAGCATTTT. This sequence encodes CASSLPNQPQHF.

The chain carries TRBV7-9 and TRBJ1-1, with 7 bases that match TRBD1. Germline V lookup: CDR1 SEHNR, CDR2 FQNEAQ (reference sequence). This CDR3 contains 14 residues. V dropped 3 bases and J dropped 4; count of bases not matched to a gene: 5. CDR3 amino acids: CASSFIQGGTEAFF. CDR3 coding DNA: TGTGCCAGCAGCTTCATCCAGGGGGGCACTGAAGCTTTCTTT.

This clonotype has more than one count but fewer than ten. This chain joins TRBV20-1 and TRBJ1-2, with D perhaps matching TRBD1 (6 bases). Germline values: CDR1 DFQATT, CDR2 SNEGSKA (reference sequence). Trimming shortened V by 3 bases and J by 3 bases, and 11 bases separated the two germline ends. CDR3 length equals 13 residues. CDR3 region: CSASGGPDYGYTF. The CDR3 DNA reads as TGCAGTGCTAGCGGGGGGCCCGACTATGGCTACACCTTC.

V and J are TRBV28 and TRBJ2-7; weak D call: TRBD2 (6 bases). The CDR3 runs to 15 residues. Trimming removed 3 bases at V and 5 bases at J, with 17 bases between. CDR1 is MDHEN, CDR2 SYDVKM, per germline. CDR3 sequence reads: CASSLATGRNDEQYF. CDR3 sequence (DNA): TGTGCCAGCAGTTTGGCTACCGGGAGAAATGACGAGCAGTACTTC.